A selection of T cell receptor beta chains follows, all from one sample in a study of cytomegalovirus exposure and HLA in healthy donors. Clones were read by immunoSEQ multiplex PCR, and TCRdb kept only the in-frame ones, dropping some. The sample has 150,000 to 200,000 clones, roughly an eighth seen once. The sequenced sample consisted of PBMCs. The source is a man aged 50 to 59 in good health and CMV-seropositive. Both conserved end residues are part of each CDR3. A D gene is named only where the DNA matches it firmly. Clone size is shown for a subset of rows, as once, few, many or a class of expanded clone.

J gene | clone size | D gene | V gene | CDR3 protein | CDR3 DNA
TRBJ1-6 | few | NA | TRBV27 | CASSLRSSYNSPLHF | TGTGCCAGCAGTCTGCGGAGCTCCTATAATTCACCCCTCCACTTT
TRBJ2-6 | NA | NA | TRBV9 | CASSPRSVAGANVLTF | TGTGCCAGCAGCCCCCGGAGTGTGGCTGGGGCCAACGTCCTGACTTTC
TRBJ2-1 | few | TRBD1 | TRBV19 | CASSILRSPGQGSYNEQFF | TGTGCCAGTAGTATCCTAAGATCCCCGGGACAGGGCTCCTACAATGAGCAGTTCTTC
TRBJ1-5 | few | NA | TRBV6-1 | CASSAQGNQPQHF | TGTGCCAGCAGTGCGCAGGGCAATCAGCCCCAGCATTTT
TRBJ1-5 | NA | TRBD1 | TRBV7-2 | CASSSPGGQDNQPQHF | TGTGCCAGCAGCTCCCCAGGGGGGCAGGACAATCAGCCCCAGCATTTT
TRBJ1-1 | NA | NA | TRBV9 | CASSPPTGNTEAFF | TGTGCCAGCAGCCCCCCGACAGGGAACACTGAAGCTTTCTTT
TRBJ1-5 | NA | NA | TRBV4-2 | CASSQIADDRLPNQLQHF | TGTGCCAGCAGCCAAATTGCCGACGACCGACTACCTAATCAGCTCCAGCATTTT
TRBJ2-1 | few | NA | TRBV5-1 | CASSLVGGGGNEQFF | TGCGCCAGCAGCTTGGTGGGGGGAGGGGGCAATGAGCAGTTCTTC
TRBJ2-3 | NA | TRBD1 | TRBV5-4 | CAIQPTGRTPSRSQYF | TGTGCCATCCAGCCGACAGGGAGAACCCCGAGTCGTTCGCAGTATTTT
TRBJ1-1 | few | TRBD1 | TRBV6-6 | CASSRTGGTEAFF | TGTGCCAGCAGCCGTACAGGGGGCACTGAAGCTTTCTTT
TRBJ2-7 | few | TRBD2 | TRBV11-2 | CASSSGLAGGIPYEQYF | TGTGCCAGCAGCTCGGGACTAGCGGGGGGGATACCCTACGAGCAGTACTTC
TRBJ2-5 | few | TRBD1 | TRBV19 | CASSIAFSTGIETQYF | TGTGCCAGTAGTATAGCTTTCTCGACAGGGATTGAGACCCAGTACTTC
TRBJ1-1 | NA | TRBD1 | TRBV5-6 | CASSYLRDRTEAFF | TGTGCCAGCAGCTACCTAAGGGACAGGACTGAAGCTTTCTTT
TRBJ2-2 | few | TRBD2 | TRBV5-1 | CASSEGLAGGNTGELFF | TGCGCCAGCAGCGAGGGACTAGCGGGGGGTAACACCGGGGAGCTGTTTTTT
TRBJ2-3 | few | NA | TRBV7-8 | CASSRSIDGGPTDTQYF | TGTGCCAGCAGCCGGTCCATCGATGGCGGGCCCACAGATACGCAGTATTTT
TRBJ2-3 | NA | NA | TRBV5-4 | CASSLVSADTQYF | TGTGCCAGCAGCTTGGTTTCGGCAGATACGCAGTATTTT
TRBJ1-2 | NA | TRBD1 | TRBV7-9 | CASSPQTGDGYTF | TGTGCCAGCAGCCCCCAGACAGGGGATGGCTACACCTTC
TRBJ1-6 | NA | NA | TRBV6-5 | CASSRTTDRNSPLHF | TGTGCCAGCAGTAGGACCACCGACAGAAATTCACCCCTCCACTTT
TRBJ2-3 | few | NA | TRBV12-5 | CASSWGVTDTQYF | TGTGCTAGTTCATGGGGCGTCACAGATACGCAGTATTTT
TRBJ1-2 | few | TRBD1 | TRBV27 | CASRIGQGRVYGYTF | TGTGCCAGCAGAATCGGACAGGGGAGGGTCTATGGCTACACCTTC
TRBJ2-3 | few | NA | TRBV11-3 | CASSSHSPDTQYF | TGTGCCAGCAGCTCCCACAGCCCAGATACGCAGTATTTT
TRBJ1-2 | NA | TRBD1 | TRBV28 | CASSLGQYGYTF | TGTGCCAGCAGCTTGGGACAGTATGGCTACACCTTC
TRBJ2-7 | NA | TRBD1 | TRBV6-5 | CASSRSGQGTYEQYF | TGTGCCAGCAGTCGGTCGGGACAGGGGACCTACGAGCAGTACTTC
TRBJ1-2 | NA | NA | TRBV5-1 | CASSLTGIINYGYTF | TGCGCCAGCAGCTTAACCGGGATTATTAACTATGGCTACACCTTC
TRBJ1-4 | few | TRBD1 | TRBV7-2 | CASSLNRGNEKLFF | TGTGCCAGCAGCTTAAACAGGGGGAATGAAAAACTGTTTTTT
TRBJ1-2 | NA | TRBD1 | TRBV7-2 | CASSPGQGEYGYTF | TGTGCCAGCAGCCCGGGACAGGGGGAATATGGCTACACCTTC
TRBJ2-1 | NA | TRBD1 | TRBV27 | CASGRGPSNSHYNEQFF | TGTGCCTCCGGTAGGGGGCCCAGTAACTCGCACTACAATGAGCAGTTCTTC
TRBJ1-3 | NA | NA | TRBV7-9 | CASSRTGSGNTIYF | TGTGCCAGCAGCCGCACGGGTTCTGGAAACACCATATATTTT
TRBJ2-6 | NA | NA | TRBV7-2 | CASSLVAGAAGANVLTF | TGTGCCAGCAGCTTGGTGGCGGGGGCGGCTGGGGCCAACGTCCTGACTTTC
TRBJ2-5 | NA | TRBD2 | TRBV18 | CASSPTSGGIQETQYF | TGTGCCAGCTCCCCTACTAGCGGGGGCATCCAAGAGACCCAGTACTTC
TRBJ2-2 | NA | TRBD1 | TRBV5-1 | CASSSSGTGNTGELFF | TGCGCCAGCAGCTCTTCCGGGACAGGGAACACCGGGGAGCTGTTTTTT
TRBJ1-1 | few | NA | TRBV25-1 | CASRYNGDTEAFF | TGTGCCAGCAGATATAACGGGGACACTGAAGCTTTCTTT
TRBJ1-1 | NA | TRBD1 | TRBV7-2 | CASSSYRGGTEAFF | TGTGCCAGCAGCTCCTACAGGGGTGGCACTGAAGCTTTCTTT
TRBJ1-5 | NA | NA | TRBV7-2 | CASSMDRREPQHF | TGTGCCAGCAGCATGGACCGGAGGGAGCCCCAGCATTTT
TRBJ2-2 | NA | TRBD1 | TRBV5-4 | CASLLSPGTGNTGELFF | TGTGCCAGCCTTCTTTCACCCGGGACAGGGAACACCGGGGAGCTGTTTTTT
TRBJ1-3 | NA | NA | TRBV9 | CASTSEDTIYF | TGTGCCAGCACTTCAGAGGACACCATATATTTT
TRBJ2-4 | NA | NA | TRBV7-2 | CASSLGQGWNIQYF | TGTGCCAGCAGCTTAGGGCAGGGGTGGAACATTCAGTACTTC
TRBJ2-2 | few | NA | TRBV5-6 | CASSFRGIRTGELFF | TGTGCCAGCAGCTTCCGGGGGATTCGAACCGGGGAGCTGTTTTTT
TRBJ1-5 | few | TRBD1 | TRBV11-2 | CASSLTTGGNQPQHF | TGTGCCAGCAGCTTAACGACAGGGGGGAATCAGCCCCAGCATTTT
TRBJ1-5 | NA | NA | TRBV19 | CASRPTGNSNQPQHF | TGTGCCAGTAGGCCAACAGGGAATAGCAATCAGCCCCAGCATTTT
TRBJ1-4 | few | TRBD1 | TRBV2 | CASSEGLGTVEKLFF | TGTGCCAGCAGTGAAGGATTGGGGACAGTTGAAAAACTGTTTTTT
TRBJ2-1 | NA | NA | TRBV7-2 | CASSWSPAGQFF | TGTGCCAGCAGCTGGTCTCCCGCCGGGCAGTTCTTC
TRBJ1-3 | few | TRBD1 | TRBV29-1 | CSVAGTEAGNTIYF | TGCAGCGTCGCCGGGACAGAGGCTGGAAACACCATATATTTT
TRBJ2-3 | NA | TRBD2 | TRBV9 | CASTAGEGTDTQYF | TGTGCCAGCACCGCGGGGGAGGGCACAGATACGCAGTATTTT
TRBJ1-6 | NA | TRBD1 | TRBV28 | CASSLLEGGRSPLHF | TGTGCCAGCAGTTTATTGGAAGGGGGCCGCTCACCCCTCCACTTT
TRBJ1-2 | NA | TRBD1 | TRBV19 | CASSRTGTGDLGYTF | TGTGCCAGTAGCAGAACCGGGACAGGGGATTTGGGCTACACCTTC
TRBJ2-3 | few | NA | TRBV6-1 | CASSPPGNTQYF | TGTGCCAGCAGCCCCCCGGGGAATACGCAGTATTTT
TRBJ2-3 | NA | TRBD1 | TRBV19 | CASSLGQVRTDTQYF | TGTGCCAGTAGTCTCGGACAGGTTCGCACAGATACGCAGTATTTT
TRBJ2-2 | NA | NA | TRBV27 | CASTSRDFNTGELFF | TGTGCCAGCACATCCCGGGACTTTAACACCGGGGAGCTGTTTTTT
TRBJ2-5 | NA | TRBD2 | TRBV11-3 | CASSFAGGGRETQYF | TGTGCCAGCAGCTTCGCCGGCGGGGGGCGGGAGACCCAGTACTTC
TRBJ1-1 | few | TRBD1 | TRBV5-4 | CASSSVRDRGNTEAFF | TGTGCCAGCAGCTCCGTCCGGGACAGGGGGAACACTGAAGCTTTCTTT
TRBJ2-3 | many | TRBD1 | TRBV9 | CASSVNDRGGGTDTQYF | TGTGCCAGCAGCGTAAATGACAGGGGAGGTGGGACAGATACGCAGTATTTT